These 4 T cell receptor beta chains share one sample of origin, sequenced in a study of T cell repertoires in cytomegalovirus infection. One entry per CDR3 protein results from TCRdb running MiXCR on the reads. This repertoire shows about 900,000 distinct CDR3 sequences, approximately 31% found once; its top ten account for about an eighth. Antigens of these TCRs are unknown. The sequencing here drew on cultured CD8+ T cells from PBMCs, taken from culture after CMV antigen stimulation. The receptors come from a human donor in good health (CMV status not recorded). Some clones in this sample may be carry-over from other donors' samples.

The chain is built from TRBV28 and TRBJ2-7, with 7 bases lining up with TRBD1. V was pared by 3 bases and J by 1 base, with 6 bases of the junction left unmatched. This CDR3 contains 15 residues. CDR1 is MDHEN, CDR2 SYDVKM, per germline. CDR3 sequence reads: CASSLGDSPSYEQYV. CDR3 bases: TGTGCCAGCAGTTTGGGGGACAGCCCGTCCTACGAGCAGTACGTC.

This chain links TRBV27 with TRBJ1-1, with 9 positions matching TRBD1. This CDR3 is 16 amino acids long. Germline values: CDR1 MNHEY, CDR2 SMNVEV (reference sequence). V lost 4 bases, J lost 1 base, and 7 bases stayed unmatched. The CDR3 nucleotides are TGTGCCAGCAGTTACGGGACAGGGAACTGGAACACTGAAGCTTTCTTT. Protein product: CASSYGTGNWNTEAFF.

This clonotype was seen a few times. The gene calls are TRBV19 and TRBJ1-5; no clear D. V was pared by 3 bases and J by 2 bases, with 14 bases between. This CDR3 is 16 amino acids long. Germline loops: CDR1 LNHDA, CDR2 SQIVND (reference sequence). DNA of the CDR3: TGTGCCAGTAGTATGGGGTTGGCCTGGGGCAATCAGCCCCAGCATTTT. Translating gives CASSMGLAWGNQPQHF.

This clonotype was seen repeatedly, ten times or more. This chain's CDR3 is CASSSDMMGEAFF. The CDR3 DNA is TGTGCCAGCAGCTCGGACATGATGGGGGAAGCTTTCTTT. The genes are TRBV7-9 and TRBJ1-1, with D possibly being TRBD1 (5 bases). Per the germline V gene, CDR1 is SEHNR and CDR2 is FQNEAQ (reference sequence). Deletions cut 4 bases from V and 8 bases from J, with 14 bases between. The CDR3 extends over 13 amino acids.